These T cell receptor beta chains were read from a single sample in a study of naive and memory T cell subsets. TCRdb re-derived calls from the UMI-ligation and nested PCR reads in MiXCR, one entry per CDR3 protein. The table has over 90,000 distinct CDR3 sequences, around 11% seen once. Sequencing input: naive CD4+ T cells from blood. The receptors derive from a human donor in good health. Both conserved end residues are part of each CDR3. A D gene is named only where the DNA matches it firmly. Where a row states a size, it is once, few, many or the class of an expanded clone; other rows omit it.

v_gene	abundance	j_gene	d_gene	CDR3aa	CDR3nt
TRBV28	few	TRBJ1-5	TRBD1	CALGTAAPRPQHF	TGTGCCCTAGGGACAGCCGCGCCACGGCCCCAGCATTTT
TRBV6-2/TRBV6-3	many	TRBJ2-3	TRBD2	CASRKSGRTGDTQYF	TGTGCCAGCAGGAAAAGCGGGAGGACGGGAGATACGCAGTATTTT
TRBV5-5	few	TRBJ2-2	-	CASSLIGSNTGELFF	TGTGCCAGCAGCTTGATAGGGAGCAACACCGGGGAGCTGTTTTTT
TRBV6-2/TRBV6-3	few	TRBJ1-1	-	CASSLGGGAFF	TGTGCCAGCAGTTTGGGAGGCGGAGCTTTCTTT
TRBV12-3/TRBV12-4	few	TRBJ2-4	-	CACTVLAKNIQYF	TGTGCCTGTACAGTCCTAGCCAAAAACATTCAGTACTTC
TRBV12-3/TRBV12-4	-	TRBJ1-1	-	CASSLISGNTEAFF	TGTGCCAGCAGTTTAATTTCTGGGAACACTGAAGCTTTCTTT
TRBV15	-	TRBJ2-7	TRBD2	CATRASGSSYEQYF	TGTGCCACCAGGGCTAGCGGCAGTTCCTACGAGCAGTACTTC
TRBV6-1	many	TRBJ1-1	TRBD1	CASSPQGAHTEAFF	TGTGCCAGCAGTCCACAGGGGGCGCACACTGAAGCTTTCTTT
TRBV9	few	TRBJ2-2	-	CASSVRAGPNGELFF	TGTGCCAGCAGCGTTAGGGCAGGGCCTAACGGGGAGCTGTTTTTT
TRBV14	-	TRBJ2-5	-	CASSPRGALGIQETQYF	TGTGCCAGCAGCCCCCGGGGGGCCCTAGGGATCCAAGAGACCCAGTACTTC
TRBV12-3/TRBV12-4	few	TRBJ1-4	-	CASSLRQSNEKLFF	TGTGCCAGCAGTTTAAGACAGTCTAATGAAAAACTGTTTTTT
TRBV19	few	TRBJ2-1	-	CASSIAWGTQQFF	TGTGCCAGTAGTATTGCGTGGGGAACCCAACAGTTCTTC
TRBV5-1	few	TRBJ2-1	TRBD2	CASSPEGTSGRAEFF	TGCGCCAGCAGCCCCGAGGGGACTAGCGGGAGGGCCGAGTTCTTC
TRBV20-1	many	TRBJ1-1	-	CSASSLNTEAFF	TGCAGTGCTAGTAGCCTCAACACTGAAGCTTTCTTT
TRBV29-1	-	TRBJ1-1	-	CSVGLDGYTEAFF	TGCAGCGTTGGTTTGGATGGGTACACTGAAGCTTTCTTT
TRBV12-3/TRBV12-4	-	TRBJ1-1	TRBD1	CASKPRTGVNTEAFF	TGTGCCAGCAAACCCAGGACAGGCGTGAACACTGAAGCTTTCTTT
TRBV10-3	few	TRBJ2-7	TRBD2	CAISERSGGRTHEQYF	TGTGCCATCAGTGAAAGGAGCGGGGGACGAACCCACGAGCAGTACTTC
TRBV29-1	-	TRBJ2-5	-	CSVPGVNQETQYF	TGCAGCGTCCCAGGGGTTAACCAAGAGACCCAGTACTTC
TRBV13	-	TRBJ1-1	TRBD1	CASSRPTGRNTEAFF	TGTGCCAGCAGCCGACCGACAGGGAGAAACACTGAAGCTTTCTTT
TRBV6-6	few	TRBJ2-7	TRBD1	CASSPGGQGYEQYF	TGTGCCAGCAGTCCCGGGGGACAGGGATACGAGCAGTACTTC
TRBV5-1	few	TRBJ2-2	-	CASRDTFNGAGELFF	TGCGCCAGCAGGGACACCTTCAACGGGGCCGGGGAGCTGTTTTTT
TRBV28	-	TRBJ1-1	TRBD1	CASNSRDRGVFF	TGTGCCAGCAATAGCCGGGACAGGGGGGTTTTCTTT
TRBV12-3/TRBV12-4	many	TRBJ2-3	-	CASRTADTQYF	TGTGCCAGCAGGACGGCAGATACGCAGTATTTT
TRBV5-1	-	TRBJ1-2	-	CASSLEACGYTF	TGCGCCAGCAGCTTAGAGGCCTGTGGCTACACCTTC
TRBV4-1	-	TRBJ1-1	-	CASSQRRGGVGNTEAFF	TGCGCCAGCAGCCAACGTCGGGGGGGTGTGGGGAACACTGAAGCTTTCTTT
TRBV5-5	few	TRBJ2-5	-	CASSLIIGGGKETQYF	TGTGCCAGCAGCTTGATTATCGGGGGCGGAAAAGAGACCCAGTACTTC
TRBV29-1	-	TRBJ2-3	-	CSVEPDLITDTQYF	TGCAGCGTTGAACCGGACTTAATCACAGATACGCAGTATTTT
TRBV30	-	TRBJ1-4	TRBD1	CAWSLQDRGQEKLFF	TGTGCCTGGAGTTTACAAGACAGGGGGCAAGAAAAACTGTTTTTT
TRBV4-3	many	TRBJ2-3	-	CASSQPGLHTDTQYF	TGCGCCAGCAGCCAACCTGGACTACACACAGATACGCAGTATTTT
TRBV4-1	-	TRBJ2-7	-	CASSQNLSPGALKQYF	TGCGCCAGCAGCCAGAATCTCTCGCCAGGAGCCTTAAAGCAGTACTTC
TRBV28	-	TRBJ1-2	-	CASSVEGTTLEAYGYTF	TGTGCCAGCAGTGTTGAGGGAACAACCCTGGAGGCCTATGGCTACACCTTC
TRBV19	few	TRBJ2-7	-	CASSLILSPSYEQYF	TGTGCCAGTAGTCTAATACTTTCCCCCTCCTACGAGCAGTACTTC
TRBV11-1	few	TRBJ2-5	TRBD2	CASSIRLAGGSAQETQYF	TGTGCCAGCAGCATTAGACTAGCGGGAGGATCGGCGCAAGAGACCCAGTACTTC
TRBV4-3	many	TRBJ2-7	-	CASSQDRVGGQYF	TGCGCCAGCAGCCAAGACAGGGTTGGGGGGCAGTACTTC
TRBV5-1	-	TRBJ2-1	-	CASSLNGMGSYNEQFF	TGCGCCAGCAGCTTGAATGGTATGGGCTCCTACAATGAGCAGTTCTTC
TRBV6-2/TRBV6-3	few	TRBJ1-4	-	CASSSIRGGEKLFF	TGTGCCAGCAGTTCGATCAGGGGCGGTGAAAAACTGTTTTTT
TRBV7-2	few	TRBJ2-3	-	CASSFFGRATDTQYF	TGTGCCAGCAGCTTCTTCGGCCGGGCGACAGATACGCAGTATTTT
TRBV7-9	few	TRBJ1-5	-	CASSPLRDRQPQHF	TGTGCCAGCAGCCCACTCAGGGATCGTCAGCCCCAGCATTTT
TRBV13	many	TRBJ2-3	-	CASSPRRSPLPDTQYF	TGTGCCAGCAGCCCCCGTAGGAGCCCTTTACCGGATACGCAGTATTTT
TRBV20-1	many	TRBJ2-1	TRBD2	CSARPQPLAGVYNEQFF	TGCAGTGCTAGGCCCCAACCACTAGCGGGGGTCTACAATGAGCAGTTCTTC
TRBV24-1	-	TRBJ2-1	TRBD1	CATSDRNDRVGEQFF	TGTGCCACCAGTGATAGGAATGACAGGGTTGGTGAGCAGTTCTTC
TRBV4-1	few	TRBJ1-2	-	CASSQEVRNYGYTF	TGCGCCAGCAGCCAAGAGGTGAGAAACTATGGCTACACCTTC
TRBV7-9	many	TRBJ1-3	-	CASSSVGDISGNTIYF	TGTGCCAGCAGCTCCGTGGGGGATATCTCTGGAAACACCATATATTTT
TRBV18	-	TRBJ2-7	-	CASSPPIAQSYEQYF	TGTGCCAGCTCACCACCGATCGCGCAAAGCTACGAGCAGTACTTC
TRBV5-1	once	TRBJ1-2	-	CASRLQGAHYGYTF	TGCGCCAGCAGGTTACAAGGGGCCCACTATGGCTACACCTTC
TRBV2	few	TRBJ1-6	TRBD1	CASRVRGDNSPLHF	TGTGCCAGCAGAGTCAGGGGGGATAATTCACCCCTCCACTTT
TRBV5-1	-	TRBJ1-1	TRBD1	CASSLWPPATGGSTEAFF	TGCGCCAGCAGCTTATGGCCCCCAGCAACAGGGGGTAGCACTGAAGCTTTCTTT
TRBV20-1	-	TRBJ1-5	TRBD1	CSARQGTGNQPQHF	TGCAGTGCCAGACAGGGGACGGGCAATCAGCCCCAGCATTTT
TRBV4-3	-	TRBJ1-5	TRBD1	CASSQVGQGANQPQHF	TGCGCCAGCAGCCAAGTAGGGCAGGGGGCGAATCAGCCCCAGCATTTT
TRBV10-2	-	TRBJ1-5	TRBD1	CASSESTRDRINQPQHF	TGCGCCAGCAGTGAGTCGACACGGGACAGAATAAATCAGCCCCAGCATTTT
TRBV29-1	few	TRBJ2-1	-	CSVVTYNEQFF	TGCAGCGTAGTTACCTACAATGAGCAGTTCTTC
TRBV19	many	TRBJ2-1	TRBD2	CASRPTSAINNEQFF	TGTGCCAGTAGGCCGACTAGCGCAATAAACAATGAGCAGTTCTTC
TRBV6-2/TRBV6-3	few	TRBJ2-3	-	CASSWPQSDTQYF	TGTGCCAGCAGTTGGCCACAATCGGATACGCAGTATTTT
TRBV5-5	many	TRBJ2-5	TRBD2	CASSFPRTSGTEETQYF	TGTGCCAGCAGCTTCCCACGGACTAGCGGAACTGAAGAGACCCAGTACTTC
TRBV7-9	many	TRBJ2-2	-	CASSLAQRLYTGELFF	TGTGCCAGCAGCTTAGCGCAAAGACTCTATACCGGGGAGCTGTTTTTT
TRBV10-3	-	TRBJ1-5	-	CAISETGSSNQPQHF	TGTGCCATCAGTGAGACAGGGTCAAGCAATCAGCCCCAGCATTTT
TRBV18	-	TRBJ1-2	-	CASSPAGPQDSSFAF	TGTGCCAGCTCACCGGCCGGGCCCCAGGATTCTTCGTTCGCCTTC
TRBV12-3/TRBV12-4	few	TRBJ2-2	-	CASRSDQAGELFF	TGTGCCAGCAGGTCGGATCAGGCCGGGGAGCTGTTTTTT